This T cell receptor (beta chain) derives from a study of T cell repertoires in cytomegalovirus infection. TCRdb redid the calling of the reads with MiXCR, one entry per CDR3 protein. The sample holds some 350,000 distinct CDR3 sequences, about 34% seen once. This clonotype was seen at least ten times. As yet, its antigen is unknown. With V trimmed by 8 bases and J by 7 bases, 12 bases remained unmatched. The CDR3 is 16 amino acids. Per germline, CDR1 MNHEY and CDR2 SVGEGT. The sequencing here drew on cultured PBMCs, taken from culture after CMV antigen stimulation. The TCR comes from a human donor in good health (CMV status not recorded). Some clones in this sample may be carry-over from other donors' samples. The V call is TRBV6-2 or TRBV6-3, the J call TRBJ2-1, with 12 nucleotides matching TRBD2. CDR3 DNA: TGTGCCAGCCGACCCTATCCTAGCGGGAGGGCGAATGAGCAGTTCTTC. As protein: CASRPYPSGRANEQFF.